The sequence of this T cell receptor (beta chain) was determined in a study of brain T cells in children with intractable seizures. Study conclusions and caveats: HCMV serostatus was not known, and viral specificity came from CDR3 similarity only.

Stated time point: blood from clinic visit 5 months post-surgery; TSC patient then seizure free. The germline V gene has CDR1 GTSNPN and CDR2 SVGIG (reference sequence). This CDR3 is built from 12 residues. Points on this clone: Its antigen is not known.

TCRdb keeps only in-frame clones here, not all; method: immunoSEQ multiplex PCR. Of 340,000 or so clones listed, approximately 93% are singletons. V is TRBV30 and J is TRBJ2-2; 7 bases map to TRBD2. This TCR was recovered from a boy in the first two years of life with tuberous sclerosis and intractable seizures. Sequencing was performed on peripheral blood, taken less than 6 months after surgery. In DNA form, the CDR3 reads TGTGCGCTGGGGGGAGGGACCGGGGAGCTGTTTTTT. It translates to CALGGGTGELFF.